The next 11 T cell receptor beta chains were all read from a single sample in a study of T cells in Graves' hyperthyroidism and ophthalmopathy. The source material, RNA transcripts, was used to amplify TCR beta CDR3 regions. The primer set for the first-round RT-PCR of the TCR CDR3 was HTBI. TCRdb ran MiXCR on the multiplex PCR reads and lists one entry per CDR3 protein. The sample shows 640,000 or so distinct CDR3 sequences, roughly 14% of them seen only once. The specimen was blood. The receptors were gathered from a woman aged 40 to 50 with Graves' ophthalmopathy.

This clonotype appeared a single time. The chain combines TRBV28 with TRBJ2-1; D perhaps matches TRBD1 (6 bases). The V end was cut by 8 bases, the J end by 5 bases, with 19 bases between. This CDR3 spans 15 amino acids. CDR1 and CDR2 (germline): MDHEN, SYDVKM. CDR3 amino acids: CASAPGWGQDNEQFF. The CDR3 DNA sequence: TGTGCCAGCGCTCCTGGTTGGGGGCAAGACAATGAGCAGTTCTTC.

The genes are TRBV7-6 and TRBJ1-1; a weak D match, TRBD1 (5 bases). The V gene lost 8 bases and the J gene lost 3 bases, with 13 bases spanning the gap. The CDR3 totals 13 residues. Germline CDR1 is SGHVS and CDR2 is FNYEAQ. Written as DNA, the CDR3 is TGTGCCAGCGCTGGGACGCGGGACACTGAAGCTTTCTTT. It codes for CASAGTRDTEAFF.

The gene calls are TRBV3-1 and TRBJ1-2; D call uncertain. This CDR3 has 14 residues. The V end was cut by 4 bases, the J end by 4 bases, with 13 bases between. CDR1 and CDR2 from the germline V gene are LGHDT and YNNKEL (reference sequence). The CDR3 sequence: CASSPRVSSYGYTF. As DNA, the CDR3 is TGTGCCAGCAGCCCCCGTGTCAGCAGCTATGGCTACACCTTC.

Ten or more counts support this clonotype. In nucleotides, the CDR3 is TGTGCCAGCAGGCCCCTGGACAGTCTCTACGAGCAGTACTTC. This translates into CASRPLDSLYEQYF. The genes are TRBV27 and TRBJ2-7; possibly TRBD1 for D (6 bases). V lost 6 bases, J lost 3 bases, and 15 bases lay in between. CDR1 is MNHEY and CDR2 is SMNVEV in the germline V gene (reference sequence). The CDR3 has 14 amino acids.

This chain joins TRBV27 and TRBJ1-5; perhaps TRBD1 as D (5 bases). This CDR3 has 19 residues. Germline values: CDR1 MNHEY, CDR2 SMNVEV (reference sequence). Trimming removed 0 bases at V and 4 bases at J, with 22 bases between. The CDR3 is CASSLSPPDIVSSNQPQHF. Here the CDR3 DNA reads TGTGCCAGCAGTTTATCACCCCCGGACATCGTAAGTAGTAATCAGCCCCAGCATTTT.

This clonotype was picked up many times. This chain joins TRBV6-2 or TRBV6-3 and TRBJ2-6; the match to TRBD1 covers 9 bases. The V and J ends lost 7 bases and 3 bases, in that order; junction bases with no gene match: 4. This CDR3 comprises 15 residues. Germline CDR1 and CDR2: MNHEY and SVGEGT. CDR3 in amino acids: CASITGGDGANVLTF. CDR3 sequence (DNA): TGTGCCAGCATCACAGGGGGCGATGGGGCCAACGTCCTGACTTTC.

The J gene is TRBJ1-2, the V gene TRBV28, with 7 positions matching TRBD1. CDR3 length equals 14 residues. V trimming: 2 bases; J trimming: 10 bases; junction bases outside the gene matches: 10. The V gene's germline CDR1 is MDHEN and CDR2 SYDVKM. CDR3 region: CASSLETGRDNYTF. CDR3 nucleotides: TGTGCCAGCAGTTTAGAGACAGGGCGGGATAACTACACCTTC.

This chain links TRBV25-1 with TRBJ1-1, with D hard to call. V was cut by 6 bases and J by 10 bases, with 18 bases left in between. This CDR3 comprises 13 residues. Germline V gene sequence: CDR1 MGHDK, CDR2 SYGVNS. The CDR3 nucleotides read TGTGCCAGCAGCACTACTTGGGCCTCGAGAGCTTTCTTT. As protein: CASSTTWASRAFF.

This clonotype has just a few counts. The gene calls are TRBV11-1 and TRBJ1-2; D possibly corresponds to TRBD1 (5 bases). The germline CDR1 and CDR2 sequences are SGHAT and FQDESV (reference sequence). V lost 1 base and J lost 2, with 14 bases in between. The CDR3 runs to 16 residues. The CDR3 protein is CASSLGVGGSNYGYTF. CDR3 DNA sequence: TGTGCCAGCAGCTTAGGGGTGGGGGGAAGCAACTATGGCTACACCTTC.

This clonotype was counted many times. The CDR3 DNA reads as TGTGCCTGCCGGGCGGGATGGGACGAGCAGTACTTC. It specifies CACRAGWDEQYF. The gene calls are TRBV30 and TRBJ2-7, with a possible D match to TRBD2 (6 bases). Germline loops: CDR1 GTSNPN, CDR2 SVGIG (reference sequence). The CDR3 is 12 residues long. Trimming pared 6 bases from V and 5 bases from J, leaving 14 bases between.

This clonotype was seen at least ten times. This sequence joins TRBV6-1 and TRBJ2-7; the D gene is possibly TRBD2 (5 bases). V was shortened by 9 bases and J by 4 bases, with 19 bases between the two germline ends. The CDR3 loop spans 14 amino acids. Germline values: CDR1 MNHNS, CDR2 SASEGT. The CDR3 coding sequence is TGTGCCAGTAGCCCCGACACGGAGGCATACGAGCAGTACTTC. Translated, it gives CASSPDTEAYEQYF.